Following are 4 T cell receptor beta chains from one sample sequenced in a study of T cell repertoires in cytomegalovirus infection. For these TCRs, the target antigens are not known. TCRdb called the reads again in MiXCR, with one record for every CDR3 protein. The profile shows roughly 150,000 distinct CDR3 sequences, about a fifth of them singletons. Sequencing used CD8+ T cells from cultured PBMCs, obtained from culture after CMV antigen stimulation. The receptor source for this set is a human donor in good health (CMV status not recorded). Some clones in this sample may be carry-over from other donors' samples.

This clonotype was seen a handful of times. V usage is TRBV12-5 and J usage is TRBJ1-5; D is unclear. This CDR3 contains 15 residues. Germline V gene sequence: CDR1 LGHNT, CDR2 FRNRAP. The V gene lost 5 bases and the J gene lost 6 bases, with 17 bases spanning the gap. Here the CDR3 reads CASGPSGPGSQPQHF. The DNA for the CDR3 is TGTGCTAGTGGTCCCTCCGGGCCGGGAAGTCAGCCCCAGCATTTT.

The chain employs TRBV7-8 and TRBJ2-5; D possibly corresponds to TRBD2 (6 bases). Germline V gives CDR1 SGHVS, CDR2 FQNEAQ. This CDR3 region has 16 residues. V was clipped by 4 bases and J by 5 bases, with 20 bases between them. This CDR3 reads CASSSWDSQAGETQYF. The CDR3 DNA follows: TGTGCCAGCAGCTCCTGGGACTCCCAAGCTGGGGAGACCCAGTACTTC.

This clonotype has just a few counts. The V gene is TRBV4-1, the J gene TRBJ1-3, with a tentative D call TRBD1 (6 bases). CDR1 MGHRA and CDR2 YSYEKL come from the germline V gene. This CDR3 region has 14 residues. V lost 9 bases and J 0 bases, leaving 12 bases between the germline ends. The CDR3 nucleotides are TGCGCCAGTAGGACAGTCCTCTCTGGAAACACCATATATTTT. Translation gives CASRTVLSGNTIYF.

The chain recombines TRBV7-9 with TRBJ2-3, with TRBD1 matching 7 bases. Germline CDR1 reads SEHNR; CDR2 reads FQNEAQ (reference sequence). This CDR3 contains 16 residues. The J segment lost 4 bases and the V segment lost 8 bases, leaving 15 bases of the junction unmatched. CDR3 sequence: CASHSEGAHEADTQYF. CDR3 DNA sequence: TGTGCCAGCCACTCCGAGGGGGCCCATGAGGCAGATACGCAGTATTTT.